Here is one TCR beta chain with its context. The RNA, about 0.45 to 1 ug, was put through reverse transcription using random hexamers. Each CDR3 protein is one row after TCRdb ran MiXCR on the immunoSEQ multiplex PCR reads. The sample yields around 160,000 distinct CDR3 sequences, around 94% seen once. These data belong to a study of CD8 T cells in Susac syndrome. The sequence was collected from a human donor in good health. Sequencing used CD4+ T cells from PBMCs.

CDR3 DNA sequence: TGCAGCGTTGCCTCTAATAGCAATCAGCCCCAGCATTTT. Translating gives CSVASNSNQPQHF. This chain uses TRBV29-1 with TRBJ1-5; no definite D call. The CDR3 covers 13 residues. CDR1 is SQVTM and CDR2 is ANQGSEA in the germline V gene. V dropped 4 bases and J dropped 0 bases, with 7 bases sitting between them.